The present entry profiles one TCR beta chain with its context. Per the original methods: Amplification with reference gene primers provided the estimates of nucleated cell counts. Assay: immunoSEQ multiplex PCR; the TCRdb copy retains only in-frame clones and omits some. Clonal size and the V and J genes are those of that table, whereas D and trimming came from the DNA. The sample consists of over 300,000 clones, 80% to 90% of them appearing once. The data derive from a study of blood T cell repertoires in COVID-19. About the study: There were acute and convalescent COVID-19 samples, and they came from the United States, Italy and Spain. T cells, B-cell-depleted T cells, or PBMCs provided the cDNA or gDNA that served as material.

The clonotype was recovered from a man aged 18 to 29 who had recovered from COVID-19. Sequencing input: peripheral blood.

The CDR3 DNA sequence: TGTGCCAGCCTGGACAGCAACACCGGGGAGCTGTTTTTT. Its protein product is CASLDSNTGELFF. The gene calls are TRBV6-5 and TRBJ2-2, with D possibly TRBD1 on 6 matching bases. The CDR3 is 13 residues long. Germline lookup yields CDR1 MNHEY and CDR2 SVGAGI. The V end was cut by 8 bases, the J end by 2 bases, with 9 bases between.